The 25 T cell receptor beta chains below were found in one sample sequenced in a study of blood T cell repertoires in COVID-19. TCRdb's copy holds only in-frame clones and misses some; the assay was immunoSEQ multiplex PCR. The sample shows about 180,000 clones, 65% to 90% of them seen only once. Specimen: peripheral blood. The origin of the receptors is a human donor in a cohort sampled during active COVID-19.

The J gene is TRBJ2-3, the V gene TRBV5-4, with 9 bases identical to TRBD2. This CDR3 spans 18 amino acids. The J segment lost 2 bases and the V segment lost 2 bases, leaving 12 bases of the junction unmatched. The germline CDR1 and CDR2 sequences are SGHNT and YYREEE (reference sequence). The CDR3 here is CASSFGRGGKGDTDTQYF. The CDR3 DNA sequence: TGTGCCAGCAGCTTTGGGCGGGGGGGCAAGGGAGACACAGATACGCAGTATTTT. Complete variable domain (other parts from reference TRBV5-4 and TRBJ2-3): ETGVTQSPTHLIKTRGQQVTLRCSSQSGHNTVSWYQQALGQGPQFIFQYYREEENGRGNFPPRFSGLQFPNYSSELNVNALELDDSALYLCASSFGRGGKGDTDTQYFGPGTRLTVL.

About this clone itself: The same CDR3 arises from other DNA sequences in this sample as well. V is TRBV6-5 and J is TRBJ1-1, with a weak D call TRBD1 (6 bases). Germline V lookup: CDR1 MNHEY, CDR2 SVGAGI. With 6 bases removed from V and 2 bases from J, the gap between germline ends came to 10 bases. This CDR3 spans 13 amino acids. The CDR3, as DNA: TGTGCCAGCAGCCGACAGGTAAACACTGAAGCTTTCTTT. This gives the protein CASSRQVNTEAFF.

The chain is built from TRBV3-1 (or the pseudogene TRBV3-2) and TRBJ2-7; no clear D. The CDR3 contains 11 residues. V lost 2 bases to trimming and J lost 4 bases, with 3 bases between them. CDR1 is LGHDT, CDR2 YNNKEL, per germline (reference sequence). The CDR3 loop reads CASSQQYEQYF. The CDR3 region has the DNA TGTGCCAGCAGCCAACAGTACGAGCAGTACTTC.

The chain recombines TRBV9 with TRBJ2-7; weak D call: TRBD2 (6 bases). The CDR3 is made up of 14 amino acids. Trimming left V 1 base short and J 2 bases short, with 10 bases between. Germline V gives CDR1 SGDLS, CDR2 YYNGEE. For the CDR3, the DNA is TGTGCCAGCAGCGTATCGGCGGGACCCTACGAGCAGTACTTC. Translating it yields CASSVSAGPYEQYF.

This clone is a singleton in its sample. V and J are TRBV19 and TRBJ2-1; TRBD1 matches 7 bases. J lost 1 base, V lost 3 bases, and 3 bases had no gene match. Germline CDR1 is LNHDA and CDR2 is SQIVND (reference sequence). The CDR3 has 15 residues. This CDR3 reads CASSISTGSYNEQFF. Written as DNA, the CDR3 is TGTGCCAGTAGTATTTCGACAGGGTCCTACAATGAGCAGTTCTTC.

J is TRBJ2-3 and V is TRBV6-2 or TRBV6-3; no firm D call. The V end lost 0 bases, the J end lost 0 bases, and 13 bases lay between the germline ends. This CDR3 comprises 17 residues. Germline values: CDR1 MNHEY, CDR2 SVGEGT. The CDR3 nucleotides are TGTGCCAGCAGTTACTCTAAATCCGACACTAGCACAGATACGCAGTATTTT. Protein sequence: CASSYSKSDTSTDTQYF.

The chain has TRBV7-2 and TRBJ2-7; possibly TRBD2 for D (6 bases). The V and J ends lost 5 bases and 5 bases respectively, with 13 bases between them. Germline CDR1 is SGHTA and CDR2 is FQGNSA. The CDR3 has 13 amino acids. As DNA, the CDR3 is TGTGCCAGCAGCCCCCTTTCGGGGGACGAGCAGTACTTC. Amino acid sequence: CASSPLSGDEQYF. The entire variable domain, with the rest obtained from reference TRBV7-2 and TRBJ2-7, is as follows: GAGVSQSPSNKVTEKGKDVELRCDPISGHTALYWYRQSLGQGLEFLIYFQGNSAPDKSGLPSDRFSAERTGGSVSTLTIQRTQQEDSAVYLCASSPLSGDEQYFGPGTRLTVT.

This clone came up a few times. The V and J genes are TRBV5-4 and TRBJ1-1; unclear D gene. V dropped 7 bases and J dropped 3 bases, with 10 bases sitting between them. Germline V CDR1 and CDR2: SGHNT, YYREEE (reference sequence). This CDR3 is 12 amino acids long. CDR3 residues: CASGLRDTEAFF. In DNA form, the CDR3 reads TGTGCCAGCGGACTAAGGGACACTGAAGCTTTCTTT.

The chain links TRBV6-5 to TRBJ2-7; 8 positions agree with TRBD1. With 7 bases clipped from V and 5 bases from J, the junction kept 7 bases outside the gene matches. The CDR3 runs 13 residues. The germline CDR1 and CDR2 sequences are MNHEY and SVGAGI. This CDR3 is CASTRTGLHEQYF. In DNA form, the CDR3 reads TGTGCCAGCACCCGGACAGGGCTCCACGAGCAGTACTTC.

In the case of this clone: A junction end diverges from the germline sequence, so it may reflect a read error. This chain joins TRBV7-7 and TRBJ2-7, with a weak D call TRBD2 (6 bases). Germline V gives CDR1 SSHAT, CDR2 FNYEAQ (reference sequence). The CDR3 is 13 amino acids. CDR3 DNA: TGTGCTAGCAGCTTATCGTACGGGGGCGAGCAGTACTTC. Its translation: CASSLSYGGEQYF.

The genes are TRBV27 and TRBJ2-7; the D gene is possibly TRBD2 (5 bases). This CDR3 comprises 15 residues. Germline loops: CDR1 MNHEY, CDR2 SMNVEV (reference sequence). V was shortened by 2 bases and J by 2 bases, with 13 bases between the two germline ends. The CDR3 loop is CASSLELTAAYEQYF. CDR3 in DNA: TGTGCCAGCAGTTTAGAGTTAACAGCGGCCTACGAGCAGTACTTC.

The rearrangement links TRBV6-5 to TRBJ2-7, with a tentative D call TRBD2 (5 bases). V was trimmed by 4 bases and J by 2 bases, leaving 18 bases between them. Germline CDR1 is MNHEY and CDR2 is SVGAGI. The CDR3 length is 16 residues. CDR3 sequence: CASSLERATPAYEQYF. CDR3 coding DNA: TGTGCCAGCAGTTTGGAGAGGGCTACCCCAGCCTACGAGCAGTACTTC.

Notes on this clone: Germline is not matched at one junction end, which may reflect a read error. The gene calls are TRBV7-7 and TRBJ2-5; tentative D call: TRBD2 (6 bases). Looked up from germline, CDR1 is SSHAT and CDR2 is FNYEAQ (reference sequence). This CDR3 is built from 18 residues. The CDR3 spells CASSLAVATRPPQETQYF. CDR3 DNA: TGTGCTAGCAGCTTAGCGGTAGCGACCAGGCCCCCCCAAGAGACCCAGTACTTC. Complete variable domain (other parts from reference TRBV7-7 and TRBJ2-5): GAGVSQSPRYKVTKRGQDVTLRCDPISSHATLYWYQQALGQGPEFLTYFNYEAQPDKSGLPSDRFSAERPEGSISTLTIQRTEQRDSAMYRCASSLAVATRPPQETQYFGPGTRLLVL.

This clone was picked up one time. The chain links TRBV4-3 to TRBJ2-2; D not certain. The germline V and J ends were trimmed by 1 base and 1 base, with 4 bases remaining between them. This CDR3 has 14 residues. CDR1 is LGHNA, CDR2 YSLEER, per germline. The CDR3 loop is CASSQGQNTGELFF. The CDR3 nucleotides are TGCGCCAGCAGCCAAGGGCAGAACACCGGGGAGCTGTTTTTT.

The chain couples TRBV19 to TRBJ2-1, with TRBD2 identical over 14 bases. The CDR3 loop spans 17 amino acids. V lost 5 bases to trimming and J lost 6 bases; unmatched junction nucleotides: 9. CDR1 is LNHDA, CDR2 SQIVND, per germline (reference sequence). This CDR3 reads CASSLNLGTSGSNEQFF. Here the CDR3 DNA reads TGTGCCAGTAGTCTCAACCTGGGGACTAGCGGGAGCAATGAGCAGTTCTTC.

This chain links TRBV5-1 with TRBJ2-7, with 13 bases aligning to TRBD2. Trimming at V came to 3 bases and at J to 7 bases, leaving 10 bases not matched to a gene. This CDR3 contains 16 residues. The V gene's germline CDR1 is SGHRS and CDR2 YFSETQ. In DNA form, the CDR3 reads TGCGCCAGCAGCTGGAACGGACTAGCGGGAGTAGGAGAGCAGTACTTC. Translating gives CASSWNGLAGVGEQYF.

V usage is TRBV19 and J usage is TRBJ2-3, with a possible D match to TRBD1 (6 bases). The CDR3 covers 17 residues. Germline V CDR1 and CDR2: LNHDA, SQIVND (reference sequence). Trimming pared 3 bases from V and 2 bases from J, leaving 18 bases between. The CDR3 loop reads CASSIPRGGRATDTQYF. DNA for the CDR3: TGTGCCAGTAGTATCCCCCGAGGGGGAAGAGCCACAGATACGCAGTATTTT.

The chain uses TRBV19 and TRBJ1-1; D is undetermined. The CDR3 contains 12 residues. In germline, CDR1 is LNHDA, CDR2 SQIVND (reference sequence). The ends were cut back, 4 bases at V and 1 base at J, with 4 bases in the middle. The CDR3 sequence is CASSRRNTEAFF. The CDR3 DNA sequence: TGTGCCAGTAGTAGGAGGAACACTGAAGCTTTCTTT.

V and J are TRBV18 and TRBJ1-1; no clear D gene. Germline V gene lookup returns CDR1 KGHSH and CDR2 LQKENI. The CDR3 totals 13 residues. V lost 6 bases, J lost 3 bases, and 11 bases lay in between. CDR3 sequence reads: CASSISRDTEAFF. Here the CDR3 DNA reads TGTGCCAGCTCTATATCCCGGGACACTGAAGCTTTCTTT.

The V gene is TRBV7-9, the J gene TRBJ1-2; tentative D call: TRBD1 (5 bases). This CDR3 is 15 amino acids long. V dropped 2 bases and J dropped 2 bases, with 12 bases sitting between them. Per germline, CDR1 SEHNR and CDR2 FQNEAQ (reference sequence). CDR3: CASSLTTTGNYGYTF. Here the CDR3 DNA reads TGTGCCAGCAGCTTAACGACCACAGGAAACTATGGCTACACCTTC.

This chain links TRBV10-1 with TRBJ1-1, with D uncertain. Germline V lookup: CDR1 WNHNN, CDR2 SYGVQD (reference sequence). Trimming took off 11 bases at V and 3 bases at J, with 16 bases between the two ends. This CDR3 is 13 amino acids long. The CDR3 nucleotides read TGCGCCGCAGCGGAAGGTAGGGACACTGAAGCTTTCTTT. Its protein is CAAAEGRDTEAFF.

The chain combines TRBV2 with TRBJ2-7; D is uncertain. CDR1 and CDR2 (germline): SNHLY, FYNNEI. CDR3 length: 16 residues. Trimming removed 5 bases at V and 2 bases at J, with 19 bases between. CDR3 protein: CASSKDSSRVTYEQYF. CDR3 nucleotides: TGTGCCAGCAGTAAAGACTCCTCCCGGGTTACCTACGAGCAGTACTTC.

V usage is TRBV5-4 and J usage is TRBJ1-1; D remains ambiguous. Trimming shortened V by 4 bases and J by 1 base, and 14 bases separated the two germline ends. The CDR3 covers 15 residues. CDR1 is SGHNT, CDR2 YYREEE, per germline (reference sequence). The CDR3 sequence: CASSISSTGNTEAFF. The CDR3 DNA reads as TGTGCCAGCAGCATATCCTCGACGGGGAACACTGAAGCTTTCTTT.

V and J are TRBV27 and TRBJ2-7; 9 bases line up with TRBD1. The CDR3 consists of 12 residues. Germline V gene sequence: CDR1 MNHEY, CDR2 SMNVEV (reference sequence). With V trimmed by 10 bases and J by 2 bases, 3 bases remained unmatched. Written as DNA, the CDR3 is TGTGCCATCCGGGACAGGGCCTACGAGCAGTACTTC. Its translation is CAIRDRAYEQYF.

V gene TRBV5-4 combines with J gene TRBJ2-7; weak D call: TRBD2 (5 bases). Germline CDR1 reads SGHNT; CDR2 reads YYREEE (reference sequence). The ends were cut back, 0 bases at V and 6 bases at J, with 7 bases in the middle. The CDR3 is 12 amino acids. CDR3 DNA: TGTGCCAGCAGCTTGGACGGGATCGAGCAGTACTTC. Amino acid sequence: CASSLDGIEQYF. Looking up the rest from reference TRBV5-4 and TRBJ2-7 gives the full variable domain: ETGVTQSPTHLIKTRGQQVTLRCSSQSGHNTVSWYQQALGQGPQFIFQYYREEENGRGNFPPRFSGLQFPNYSSELNVNALELDDSALYLCASSLDGIEQYFGPGTRLTVT.